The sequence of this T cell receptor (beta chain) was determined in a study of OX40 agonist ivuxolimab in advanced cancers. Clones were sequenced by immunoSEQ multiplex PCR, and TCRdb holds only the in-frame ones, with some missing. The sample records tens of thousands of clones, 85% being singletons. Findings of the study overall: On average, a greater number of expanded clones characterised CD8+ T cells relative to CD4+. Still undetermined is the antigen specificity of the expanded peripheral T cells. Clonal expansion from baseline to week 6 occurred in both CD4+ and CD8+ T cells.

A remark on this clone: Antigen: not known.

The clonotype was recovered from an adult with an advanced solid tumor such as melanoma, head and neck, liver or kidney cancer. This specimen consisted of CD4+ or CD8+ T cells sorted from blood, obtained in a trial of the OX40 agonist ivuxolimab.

The CDR3 region has the DNA TGTGCCAGCTCACTCGGACAGGCTGGTTCACCCCTCCACTTT. Protein product: CASSLGQAGSPLHF. The chain joins TRBV18 to TRBJ1-6, with TRBD1 matching over 7 bases. V lost 4 bases and J lost 9; bases outside the gene matches: 6. This CDR3 has 14 residues. Germline values: CDR1 KGHSH, CDR2 LQKENI.